The T cell receptor beta chain described here comes from a study of post-analysis software for immune sequencing data. Notes on the study in general: Roughly 5 TRBV segments (TRBV5-6, TRBV5-1 and TRBV20-1 among them) occurred more frequently in patients than in controls.

Prepared libraries of TCR beta cDNA carried unique molecular identifiers. Each CDR3 protein is one row after TCRdb ran MiXCR on the PCR reads. The table has roughly 570,000 distinct CDR3 sequences, around 34% seen once; the top ten hold roughly 6%. Germline V gene data show CDR1 as MGHRA and CDR2 as YSYEKL. V dropped 5 bases and J dropped 7 bases, with 8 bases sitting between them. The CDR3 has 11 amino acids. On this clonotype: Antigen unknown.

Sequencing was performed on blood. The sequence was collected from a girl under 18 with multiple sclerosis. V and J are TRBV4-1 and TRBJ2-5; D could derive from TRBD1 or TRBD2 (5 bases each). The CDR3 here is CASSDSGTQYF. CDR3 in DNA: TGCGCCAGCAGCGACAGCGGGACCCAGTACTTC.